This TCR beta chain was recorded in a study of cytomegalovirus exposure and HLA in healthy donors (dated 2017 in TCRdb). Context from the whole study: The approximately 710 repertoires of the first cohort and the 110 or so validation repertoires were produced on the same platform, according to a later analysis. The study was designed to test whether signatures of past pathogen exposure could be identified by cataloging public T cell receptors. Besides the first cohort of about 730 subjects, a separate validation cohort made up of over 95 different subjects was used. The study combined high-throughput TCR immunosequencing, statistical association of individual TCRs with disease status, and machine learning to predict cytomegalovirus infection status. Study-wide findings and limitations: In a later analysis, TCRs clustered in the first cohort were found to also tend to co-occur in the 130 or so validation repertoires, with roughly 93% of cluster scores above 0. According to the authors, the approach could potentially be generalized to other disease states and immunological phenotypes. All 120 repertoires were used to score co-occurrence in the validation cohort in a later analysis, because that analysis had no HLA typing for the cohort. Three of the identified cytomegalovirus-associated TCR beta chains were confirmed in vitro to be specific for cytomegalovirus antigens. Cytomegalovirus status was reported to be diagnosed by the classifier with high specificity and sensitivity in both the original and validation cohorts. In the study, some 160 TCR beta chains were listed as associated with cytomegalovirus. While some public TCRs were present in many individuals, most TCR sequences turned up only very rarely across donors.

The donors were included in the validation cohort of 90 to 150 subjects, a group kept apart from the roughly 730-subject first cohort. The junction shows trimming of 2 bases on V and 4 bases on J, plus 16 bases between the germline ends. The CDR3 has 15 amino acids, counting the end cysteine and phenylalanine. Kept here is only the CDR3 DNA, which spans 45 bases and is read in frame from base 1. Sequences SGHNT (CDR1) and YYREEE (CDR2) are obtained from the germline V gene (reference sequence). Concerning this clone: Its antigen specificity is not known. Per-nucleotide qualities are absent, and no much larger clonotype sits a single base away.

Libraries were made using the immunoSEQ multiplex PCR assay. The paper's data handling went like this. A statistical classification framework was built for diagnosing cytomegalovirus status from the catalog of TCR beta chain sequences. The immuneACCESS repertoire file appears here via TCRdb, limited to in-frame rearrangements. These files lack a portion of the clones; in checked studies, under half of the deficit traces to unresolved V genes, and the cause of the others is not known. Clone size and V and J calls were adopted from that table, with D and trimming inferred from the DNA. This sample is represented by fewer than 200,000 clones; 85% of them were singletons. Approximately 15% of the sample comes from the top ten.

This TCR was recovered from a man between 18 and 29 years old in good health and CMV-seropositive. Material for sequencing was PBMCs. The chain couples TRBV5-4 to TRBJ2-7; a tentative D call is TRBD2 (5 bases match). The CDR3 loop reads CASSFNSGPGYEQYF. Here is the DNA: TGTGCCAGCAGCTTCAATTCGGGCCCGGGGTACGAGCAGTACTTC.